This T cell receptor beta chain emerged from a study of T-cell memory formation after mild COVID-19. TCRdb reprocessed the 5' RACE reads via MiXCR and lists one record per CDR3 protein. The data show around 310,000 distinct CDR3 sequences, approximately 14% seen once. This CDR3 region has 11 residues. V was cut by 2 bases and J by 5 bases, with 5 bases left in between. Germline V gene sequence: CDR1 SGDLS, CDR2 YYNGEE. This clonotype occurred a few times. The gene calls are TRBV9 and TRBJ2-7, with D hard to call. Sequenced sample: PBMCs or a T cell subset sorted from them (not recorded which). This sequence originates from a man younger than 30 who had mild COVID-19 (a few samples of this study predate the infection). Cell type and time point are not known. CDR3 residues: CASSVGHEQYF. CDR3 DNA: TGTGCCAGCAGCGTCGGGCACGAGCAGTACTTC.